These T cell receptor beta chains were read from a single sample in a study of T cell responses to AZD1222 COVID-19 vaccine. Some clones are missing from TCRdb's copy, which holds only in-frame ones; the method was immunoSEQ multiplex PCR. This table holds 140,000 to 150,000 clones, approximately 90% found once. Sequencing was performed on peripheral blood, taken on day 0 of AZD1222 vaccination. The receptors were gathered from an adult in good health. The CDR3 runs from the conserved cysteine through the conserved F or W. The listing skips clone size in some rows; elsewhere it reads once, few, many or a size class.

J,size,V,CDR3
TRBJ1-6,-,TRBV30,CAWSTGFNSPLHF
TRBJ1-3,once,TRBV18,CASSPGQGPGNTIYF
TRBJ2-2,-,TRBV7-3,CASGPSGAAGELFF
TRBJ2-7,-,TRBV28,CASRLNYGGGVGQYF
TRBJ1-2,-,TRBV5-4,CASSLEDYGYTF
TRBJ1-5,-,TRBV5-8,CASSLEAGYNQPQHF
TRBJ1-5,-,TRBV9,CASSVGRGQPQHF
TRBJ2-1,-,TRBV10-2,CASSPSGGGRNEQFF
TRBJ1-2,-,TRBV6-5,CASSLTGMHGYTF
TRBJ1-5,-,TRBV19,CASSSGSNQPQHF
TRBJ2-2,-,TRBV6-4,CASSEGLNTGELFF
TRBJ1-4,few,TRBV5-6,CASSLSPGATNEKLFF
TRBJ1-2,-,TRBV7-9,CASSSLRDRGANYGYTF
TRBJ2-7,-,TRBV3-1/TRBV3-2,CASSPSTGLVYEQYF
TRBJ2-3,-,TRBV2,CASSEGGGWRDTQYF
TRBJ1-5,-,TRBV4-2,CASSIEGNSNQPQHF
TRBJ1-5,-,TRBV7-9,CASSFGSGQPQHF
TRBJ1-4,-,TRBV6-6,CASSWTGTGNEKLFF
TRBJ1-2,-,TRBV28,CASSLGQGARDYGYTF
TRBJ1-2,-,TRBV6-5,CAIQTGADGYTF
TRBJ1-6,-,TRBV6-5,CASSYEGGGNSPLHF
TRBJ1-6,-,TRBV5-1,CASRLEGGYNSPLHF
TRBJ1-1,-,TRBV6-6,CASSLTVGTEAFF
TRBJ1-1,-,TRBV12-3/TRBV12-4,CASSLWTPPEAFF
TRBJ1-1,-,TRBV2,CASSVKGAAEAFF
TRBJ2-3,-,TRBV4-2,CASSPGDREGSDTQYF
TRBJ2-2,few,TRBV23-1,CASSRTELGLAGLQGTGELFF
TRBJ2-2,-,TRBV4-1,CASSPVAGELFF
TRBJ1-5,-,TRBV6-5,CASSSSGQVYGAQHF
TRBJ1-2,-,TRBV5-1,CASSLGWGANYGYTF
TRBJ2-5,once,TRBV11-2,CASSFSPGLETQYF
TRBJ2-2,-,TRBV6-5,CASRMTGGGTGELFF
TRBJ1-1,-,TRBV2,CASLEPGSTEAFF
TRBJ1-4,-,TRBV5-5,CASSLAVGATNEKLFF
TRBJ1-2,-,TRBV24-1,CATSDPTGSYGYTF
TRBJ2-7,-,TRBV7-9,CASSLDSRSSYEQYF
TRBJ1-1,-,TRBV3-1/TRBV3-2,CASSQDQTNTEAFF
TRBJ1-4,-,TRBV28,CASTSSGIWKEEKLFF
TRBJ2-7,-,TRBV7-9,CASSPGQGATYEQYF
TRBJ1-5,-,TRBV19,CASSRVPGTGASGDQPQHF
TRBJ2-7,-,TRBV21-1,CASSKEPGRTPTGQYF
TRBJ1-3,once,TRBV18,CASSPPGRVDTIYF
TRBJ1-2,-,TRBV10-3,CAISPLLTGMNYGYTF
TRBJ2-1,-,TRBV5-1,CASSFGHQGNEQFF
TRBJ2-5,-,TRBV19,CASSMRGNPTQETQYF